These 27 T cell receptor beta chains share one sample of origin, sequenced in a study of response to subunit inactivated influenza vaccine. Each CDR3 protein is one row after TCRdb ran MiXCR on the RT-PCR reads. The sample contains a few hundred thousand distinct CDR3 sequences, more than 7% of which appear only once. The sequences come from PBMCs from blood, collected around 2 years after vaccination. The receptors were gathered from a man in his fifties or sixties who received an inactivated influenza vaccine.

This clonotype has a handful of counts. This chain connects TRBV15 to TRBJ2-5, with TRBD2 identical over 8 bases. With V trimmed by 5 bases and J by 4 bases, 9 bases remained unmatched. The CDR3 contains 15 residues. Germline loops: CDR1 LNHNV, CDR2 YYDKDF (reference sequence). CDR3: CATSPTGTRRETQYF. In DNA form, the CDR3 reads TGTGCCACCAGCCCCACCGGGACTAGAAGAGAGACCCAGTACTTC.

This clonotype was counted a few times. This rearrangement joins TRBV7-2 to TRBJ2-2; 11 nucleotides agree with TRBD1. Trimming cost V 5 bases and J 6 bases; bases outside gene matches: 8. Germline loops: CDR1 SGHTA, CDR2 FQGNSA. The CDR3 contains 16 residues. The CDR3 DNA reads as TGTGCCAGCAGCCTCCGGACAGGGGGCTCTTCCGGGGAGCTGTTTTTT. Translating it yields CASSLRTGGSSGELFF.

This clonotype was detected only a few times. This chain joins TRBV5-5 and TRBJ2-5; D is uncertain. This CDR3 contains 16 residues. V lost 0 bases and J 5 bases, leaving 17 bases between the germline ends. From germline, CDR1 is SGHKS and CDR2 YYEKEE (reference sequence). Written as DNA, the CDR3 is TGTGCCAGCAGCTTGGAACACTTCTCCGGTTCTGAGACCCAGTACTTC. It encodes CASSLEHFSGSETQYF.

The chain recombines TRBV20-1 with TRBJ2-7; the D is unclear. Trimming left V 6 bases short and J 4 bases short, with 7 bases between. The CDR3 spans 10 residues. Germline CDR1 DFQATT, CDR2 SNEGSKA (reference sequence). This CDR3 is CSANGYEQYF. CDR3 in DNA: TGCAGTGCCAACGGGTACGAGCAGTACTTC.

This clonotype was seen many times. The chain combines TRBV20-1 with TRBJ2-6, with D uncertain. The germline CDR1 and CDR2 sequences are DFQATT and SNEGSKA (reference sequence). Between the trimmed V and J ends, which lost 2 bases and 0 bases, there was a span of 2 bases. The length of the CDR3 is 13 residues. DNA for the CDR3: TGCAGTGCTAGACGCTCTGGGGCCAACGTCCTGACTTTC. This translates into CSARRSGANVLTF.

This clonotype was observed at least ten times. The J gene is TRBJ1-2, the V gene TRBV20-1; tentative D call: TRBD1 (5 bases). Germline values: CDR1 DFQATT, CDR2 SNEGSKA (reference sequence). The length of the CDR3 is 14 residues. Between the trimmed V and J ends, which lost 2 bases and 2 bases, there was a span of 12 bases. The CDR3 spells CSARIRDRNYGYTF. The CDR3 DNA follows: TGCAGTGCTAGAATAAGGGACCGAAACTATGGCTACACCTTC.

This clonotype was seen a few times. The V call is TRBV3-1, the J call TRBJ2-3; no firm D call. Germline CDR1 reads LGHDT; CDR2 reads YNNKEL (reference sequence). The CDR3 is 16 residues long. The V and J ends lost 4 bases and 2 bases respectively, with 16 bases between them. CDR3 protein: CASSPIHSANTDTQYF. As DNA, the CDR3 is TGTGCCAGCAGCCCCATCCACTCGGCGAACACAGATACGCAGTATTTT.

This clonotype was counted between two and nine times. In DNA form, the CDR3 reads TGCAGCGTTGAGGTGGCAGGCCAAGAGACCCAGTACTTC. This codes for CSVEVAGQETQYF. The chain uses TRBV29-1 and TRBJ2-5; the D is unclear. There are 13 residues in the CDR3. The germline V gene encodes CDR1 SQVTM and CDR2 ANQGSEA. The V and J ends lost 3 bases and 1 base respectively, with 9 bases between them. The complete variable domain, with remaining parts taken from reference TRBV29-1 and TRBJ2-5, reads SAVISQKPSRDICQRGTSLTIQCQVDSQVTMMFWYRQQPGQSLTLIATANQGSEATYESGFVIDKFPISRPNLTFSTLTVSNMSPEDSSIYLCSVEVAGQETQYFGPGTRLLVL.

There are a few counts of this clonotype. The CDR3 is CASSGGGAGNTEAFF. As DNA, the CDR3 is TGTGCCAGCAGTGGAGGGGGCGCGGGGAACACTGAAGCTTTCTTT. The chain carries TRBV12-3 or TRBV12-4 and TRBJ1-1; 7 nucleotides match TRBD1. V gave up 5 bases and J gave up 1 base; unmatched junction bases: 7. This CDR3 has 15 amino acids.

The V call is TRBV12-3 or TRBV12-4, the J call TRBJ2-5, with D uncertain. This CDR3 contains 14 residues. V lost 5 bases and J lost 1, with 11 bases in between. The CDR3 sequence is CASSPPAVQETQYF. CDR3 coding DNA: TGTGCCAGCAGTCCGCCGGCGGTCCAAGAGACCCAGTACTTC.

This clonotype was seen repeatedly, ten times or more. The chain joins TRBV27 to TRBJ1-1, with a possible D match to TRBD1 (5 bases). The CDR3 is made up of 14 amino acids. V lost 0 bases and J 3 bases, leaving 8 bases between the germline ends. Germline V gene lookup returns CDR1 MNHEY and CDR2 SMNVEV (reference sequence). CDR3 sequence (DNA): TGTGCCAGCAGTTTATCTGGGGCCGACACTGAAGCTTTCTTT. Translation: CASSLSGADTEAFF.

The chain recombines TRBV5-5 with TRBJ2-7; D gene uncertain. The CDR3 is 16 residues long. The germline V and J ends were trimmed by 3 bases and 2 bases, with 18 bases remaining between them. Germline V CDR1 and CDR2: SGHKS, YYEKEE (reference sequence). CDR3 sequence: CASSSPRPSRPYEQYF. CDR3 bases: TGTGCCAGCAGCTCACCCCGTCCCAGTCGACCCTACGAGCAGTACTTC.

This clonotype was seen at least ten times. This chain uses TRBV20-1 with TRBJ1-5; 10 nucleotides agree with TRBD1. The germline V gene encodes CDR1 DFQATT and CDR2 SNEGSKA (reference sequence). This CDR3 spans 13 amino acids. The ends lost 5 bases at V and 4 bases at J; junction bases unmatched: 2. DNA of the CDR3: TGCAGTGCTGGACAGGGGGTTAATCAGCCCCAGCATTTT. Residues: CSAGQGVNQPQHF.

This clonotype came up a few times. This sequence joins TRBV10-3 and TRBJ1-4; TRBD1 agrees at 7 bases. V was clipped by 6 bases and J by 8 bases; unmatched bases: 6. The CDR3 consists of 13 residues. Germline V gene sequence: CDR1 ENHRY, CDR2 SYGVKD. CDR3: CAISEGQWEKLFF. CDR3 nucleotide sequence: TGTGCCATCAGCGAGGGACAGTGGGAAAAACTGTTTTTT.

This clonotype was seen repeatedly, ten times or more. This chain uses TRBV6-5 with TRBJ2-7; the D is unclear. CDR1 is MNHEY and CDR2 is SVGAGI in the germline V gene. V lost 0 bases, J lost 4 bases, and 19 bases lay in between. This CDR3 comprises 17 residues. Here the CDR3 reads CASSYSTFASPSYEQYF. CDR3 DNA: TGTGCCAGCAGTTACTCGACTTTTGCGTCCCCAAGTTACGAGCAGTACTTC.

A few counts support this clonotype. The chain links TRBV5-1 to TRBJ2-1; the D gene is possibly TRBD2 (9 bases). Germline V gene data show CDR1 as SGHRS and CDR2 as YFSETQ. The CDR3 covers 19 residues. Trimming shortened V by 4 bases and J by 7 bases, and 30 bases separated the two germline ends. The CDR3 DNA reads TGCGCCAGCAGCCAGGACAGGGTGATTCCTAGCGGGGCGTGGAATGAGCAGTTCTTC. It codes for CASSQDRVIPSGAWNEQFF.

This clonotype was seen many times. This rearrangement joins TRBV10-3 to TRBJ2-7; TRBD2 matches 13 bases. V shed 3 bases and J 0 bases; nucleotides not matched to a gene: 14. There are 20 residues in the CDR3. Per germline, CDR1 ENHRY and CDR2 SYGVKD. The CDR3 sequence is CAISDLGGLAGFQSSYEQYF. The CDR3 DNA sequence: TGTGCCATCAGTGACCTGGGGGGACTAGCGGGATTTCAGAGCTCCTACGAGCAGTACTTC.

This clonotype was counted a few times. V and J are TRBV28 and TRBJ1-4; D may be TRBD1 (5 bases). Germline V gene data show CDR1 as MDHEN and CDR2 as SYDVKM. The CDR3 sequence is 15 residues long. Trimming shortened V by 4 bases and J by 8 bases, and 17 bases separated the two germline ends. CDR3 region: CASSSMGGHTEKLFF. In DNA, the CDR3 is TGTGCCAGCAGTTCCATGGGAGGACACACGGAAAAACTGTTTTTT. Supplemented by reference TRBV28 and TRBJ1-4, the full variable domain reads DVKVTQSSRYLVKRTGEKVFLECVQDMDHENMFWYRQDPGLGLRLIYFSYDVKMKEKGDIPEGYSVSREKKERFSLILESASTNQTSMYLCASSSMGGHTEKLFFGSGTQLSVL.

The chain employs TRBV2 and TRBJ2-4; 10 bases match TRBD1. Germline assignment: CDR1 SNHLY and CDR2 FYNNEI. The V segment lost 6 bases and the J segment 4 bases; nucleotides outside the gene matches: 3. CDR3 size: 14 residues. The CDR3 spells CASRDRGEKNIQYF. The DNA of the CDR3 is TGTGCCAGCAGGGACAGGGGGGAGAAAAACATTCAGTACTTC.

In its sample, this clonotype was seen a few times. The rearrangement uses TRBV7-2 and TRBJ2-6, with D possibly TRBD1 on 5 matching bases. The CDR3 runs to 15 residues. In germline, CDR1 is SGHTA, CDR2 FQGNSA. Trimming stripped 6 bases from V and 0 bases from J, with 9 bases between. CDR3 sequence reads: CASRTDSSGANVLTF. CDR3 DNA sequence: TGTGCCAGCAGGACAGATAGCTCTGGGGCCAACGTCCTGACTTTC.

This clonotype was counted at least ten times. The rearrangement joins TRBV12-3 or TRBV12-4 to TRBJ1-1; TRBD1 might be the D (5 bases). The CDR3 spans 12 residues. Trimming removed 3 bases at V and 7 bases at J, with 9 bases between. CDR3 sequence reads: CASSLGGGEAFF. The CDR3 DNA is TGTGCCAGCAGTTTGGGGGGTGGTGAAGCTTTCTTT.

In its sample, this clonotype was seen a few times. The CDR3 DNA reads as TGCAGTGCTAGGATCACAGGGGGTCCGTACGAGCAGTACTTC. It specifies CSARITGGPYEQYF. This chain links TRBV20-1 with TRBJ2-7, with 8 bases fitting TRBD1. CDR3 length: 14 residues. V shed 3 bases, J shed 4 bases, and the junction held 8 bases outside the gene matches. Germline CDR1 DFQATT, CDR2 SNEGSKA (reference sequence).

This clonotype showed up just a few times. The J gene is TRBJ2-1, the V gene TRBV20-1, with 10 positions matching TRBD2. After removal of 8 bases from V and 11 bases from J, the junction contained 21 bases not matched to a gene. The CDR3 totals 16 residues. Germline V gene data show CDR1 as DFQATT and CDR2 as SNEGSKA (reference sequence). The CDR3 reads CSLSRRSGGASVKQFF. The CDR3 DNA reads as TGCAGTCTTTCCCGGCGGAGCGGGGGGGCCAGCGTGAAGCAGTTCTTC.

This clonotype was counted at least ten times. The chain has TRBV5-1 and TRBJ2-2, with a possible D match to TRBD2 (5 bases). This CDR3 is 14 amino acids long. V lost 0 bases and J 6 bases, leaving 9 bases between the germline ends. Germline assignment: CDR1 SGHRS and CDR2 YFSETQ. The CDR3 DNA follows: TGCGCCAGCAGCTTGGATTCCGGGGCCGGGGAGCTGTTTTTT. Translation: CASSLDSGAGELFF.

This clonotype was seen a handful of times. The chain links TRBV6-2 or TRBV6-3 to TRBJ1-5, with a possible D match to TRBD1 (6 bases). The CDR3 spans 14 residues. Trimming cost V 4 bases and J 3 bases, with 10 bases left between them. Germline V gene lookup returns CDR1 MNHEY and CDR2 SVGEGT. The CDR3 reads CASSFRGTNQPQHF. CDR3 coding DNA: TGTGCCAGCAGTTTCAGGGGAACCAATCAGCCCCAGCATTTT.

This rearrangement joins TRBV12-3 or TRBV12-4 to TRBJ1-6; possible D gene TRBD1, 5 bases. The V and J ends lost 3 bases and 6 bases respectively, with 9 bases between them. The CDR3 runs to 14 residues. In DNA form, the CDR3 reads TGTGCCAGCAGTTTGGGGGACGTTAATTCACCCCTCCACTTT. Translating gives CASSLGDVNSPLHF.

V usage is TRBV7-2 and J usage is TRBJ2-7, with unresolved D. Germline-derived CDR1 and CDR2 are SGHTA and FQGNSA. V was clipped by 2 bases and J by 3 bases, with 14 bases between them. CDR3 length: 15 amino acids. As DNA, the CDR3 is TGTGCCAGCAGCTTACGGTCAGGCGAGTTCTACGAGCAGTACTTC. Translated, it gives CASSLRSGEFYEQYF. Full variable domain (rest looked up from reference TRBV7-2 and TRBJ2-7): GAGVSQSPSNKVTEKGKDVELRCDPISGHTALYWYRQSLGQGLEFLIYFQGNSAPDKSGLPSDRFSAERTGGSVSTLTIQRTQQEDSAVYLCASSLRSGEFYEQYFGPGTRLTVT.